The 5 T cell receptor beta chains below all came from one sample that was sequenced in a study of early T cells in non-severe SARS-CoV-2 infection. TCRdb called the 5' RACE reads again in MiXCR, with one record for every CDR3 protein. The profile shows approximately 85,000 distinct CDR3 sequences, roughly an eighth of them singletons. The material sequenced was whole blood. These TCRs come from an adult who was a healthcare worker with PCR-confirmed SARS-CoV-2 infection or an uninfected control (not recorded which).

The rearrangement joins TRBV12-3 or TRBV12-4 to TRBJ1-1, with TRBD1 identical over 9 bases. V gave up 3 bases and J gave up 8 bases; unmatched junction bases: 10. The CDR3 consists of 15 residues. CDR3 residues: CASSFGPQGAPEAFF. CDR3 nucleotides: TGTGCCAGCAGTTTTGGGCCACAGGGGGCCCCCGAAGCTTTCTTT.

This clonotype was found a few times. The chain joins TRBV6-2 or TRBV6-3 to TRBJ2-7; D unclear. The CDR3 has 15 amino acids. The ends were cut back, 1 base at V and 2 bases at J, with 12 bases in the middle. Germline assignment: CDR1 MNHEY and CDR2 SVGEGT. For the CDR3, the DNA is TGTGCCAGCAGTTACTATGGCGAATTAACCTACGAGCAGTACTTC. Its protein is CASSYYGELTYEQYF.

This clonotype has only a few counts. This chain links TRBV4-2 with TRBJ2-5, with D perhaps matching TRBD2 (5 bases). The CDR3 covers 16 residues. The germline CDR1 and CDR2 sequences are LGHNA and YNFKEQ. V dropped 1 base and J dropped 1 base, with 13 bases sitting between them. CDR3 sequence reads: CASSQATGRAQETQYF. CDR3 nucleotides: TGTGCCAGCAGCCAAGCGACCGGGCGGGCCCAAGAGACCCAGTACTTC.

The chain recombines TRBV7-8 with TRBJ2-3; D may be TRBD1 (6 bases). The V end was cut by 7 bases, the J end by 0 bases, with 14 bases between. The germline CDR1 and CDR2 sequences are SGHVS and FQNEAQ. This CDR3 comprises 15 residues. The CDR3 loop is CASTARGASTDTQYF. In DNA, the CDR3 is TGTGCCAGCACCGCCAGGGGTGCTAGCACAGATACGCAGTATTTT.

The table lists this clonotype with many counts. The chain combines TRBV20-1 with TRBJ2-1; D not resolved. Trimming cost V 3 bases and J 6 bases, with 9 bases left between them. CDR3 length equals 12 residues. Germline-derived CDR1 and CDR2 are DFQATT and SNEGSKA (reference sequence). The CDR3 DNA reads TGCAGTGCTAGGAAGGAGTTCAATGAGCAGTTCTTC. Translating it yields CSARKEFNEQFF.